This T cell receptor (beta chain) was observed in a study of siplizumab effects on memory and regulatory T cells. The CDR3 has 18 amino acids. With 2 bases clipped from V and 5 bases from J, the junction kept 13 bases outside the gene matches. CDR1 is GTSNPN and CDR2 is SVGIG in the germline V gene (reference sequence). Study-level results: Phenotypic classification as naive or memory proved unattainable for roughly 75-96% of proliferating CD4+ or CD8+ clones. Major contributors to the alloresponse seemed to be naive T cells, which also appeared more diverse than memory cells. Few alloreactive clones mapped to unstimulated subsets.

Comment on this clone: Its specificity is unknown.

Every sample had approximately 10^5 of its TCR templates assayed. Clones were read by immunoSEQ multiplex PCR, and TCRdb kept only the in-frame ones, dropping some. Of 95,000 to 100,000 clones listed, 85% to 95% are singletons. This chain joins TRBV30 and TRBJ2-5, with TRBD2 matching over 14 bases. This clonotype was obtained from a human donor in good health. Specimen: non-Treg CD4+ T cells sorted from blood. CDR3 loop: CAWSPGTSGRVGWETQYF. For the CDR3, the DNA is TGTGCCTGGAGTCCCGGGACTAGCGGGAGAGTGGGATGGGAGACCCAGTACTTC. Variable domain in full (rest from reference TRBV30 and TRBJ2-5): SQTIHQWPATLVQPVGSPLSLECTVEGTSNPNLYWYRQAAGRGLQLLFYSVGIGQISSEVPQNLSASRPQDRQFILSSKKLLLSDSGFYLCAWSPGTSGRVGWETQYFGPGTRLLVL.